Sequencing of this TCR beta chain was carried out in a study of blood T cell repertoires in COVID-19. Germline CDR1 LGHDT, CDR2 YNNKEL (reference sequence). Trimming took off 4 bases at V and 0 bases at J, with 12 bases between the two ends. The CDR3 runs 15 residues. The data were produced by immunoSEQ multiplex PCR, yet TCRdb's version contains in-frame clones alone and is incomplete. The sample lists fewer than 150,000 clones; over 80% were seen once. The rearrangement uses TRBV3-1 (or the pseudogene TRBV3-2) and TRBJ1-1, with D uncertain. This sequence was found in a man younger than 40 who had recovered from COVID-19. The sequenced sample was PBMCs or T cells enriched from blood (not recorded which). The CDR3 sequence is CASSPGSGLNTEAFF. The CDR3 coding sequence is TGTGCCAGCAGCCCCGGCTCAGGTCTGAACACTGAAGCTTTCTTT.